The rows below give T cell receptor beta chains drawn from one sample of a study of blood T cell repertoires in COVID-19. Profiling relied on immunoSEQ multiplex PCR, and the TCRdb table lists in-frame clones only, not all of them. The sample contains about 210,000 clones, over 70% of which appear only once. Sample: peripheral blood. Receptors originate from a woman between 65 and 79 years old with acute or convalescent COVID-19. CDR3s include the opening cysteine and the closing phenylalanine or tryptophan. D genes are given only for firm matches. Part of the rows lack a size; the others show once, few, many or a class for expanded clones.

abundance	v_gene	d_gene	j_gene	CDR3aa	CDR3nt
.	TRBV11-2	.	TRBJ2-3	CASSLPGRGTDTQYF	TGTGCCAGCAGCTTACCGGGTCGGGGCACAGATACGCAGTATTTT
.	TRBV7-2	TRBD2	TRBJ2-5	CASSKGLAGGQETQYF	TGTGCCAGCAGCAAGGGACTAGCGGGGGGGCAGGAGACCCAGTACTTC
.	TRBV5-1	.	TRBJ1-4	CASSYWGFRGDEKLFF	TGCGCCAGCAGCTATTGGGGCTTCAGGGGTGATGAAAAACTGTTTTTT
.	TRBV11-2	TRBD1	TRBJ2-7	CASSRDRGAYEQYF	TGTGCCAGCAGCCGGGACAGGGGGGCCTACGAGCAGTACTTC
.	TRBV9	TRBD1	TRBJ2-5	CASSVGTGQETQYF	TGTGCCAGCAGCGTAGGGACAGGGCAAGAGACCCAGTACTTC
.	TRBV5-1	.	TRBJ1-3	CASSPGQSSGNTIYF	TGCGCCAGCAGCCCCGGACAGAGCTCTGGAAACACCATATATTTT
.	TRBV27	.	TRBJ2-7	CASSRIDPDYEQYF	TGTGCCAGCAGTCGCATTGATCCAGATTACGAGCAGTACTTC
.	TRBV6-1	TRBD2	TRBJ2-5	CASSETGLAGGLRRETQYF	TGTGCCAGCAGTGAAACAGGGCTAGCGGGGGGGCTCAGAAGAGAGACCCAGTACTTC
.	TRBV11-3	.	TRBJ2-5	CASSLDEGSSQYF	TGTGCCAGCAGCTTAGATGAGGGCTCAAGCCAGTACTTC
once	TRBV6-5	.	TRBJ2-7	CASRSGYEQYF	TGTGCCAGCAGGAGCGGATACGAGCAGTACTTC
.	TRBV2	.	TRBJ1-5	CASSEYGNSNQPQHF	TGTGCCAGCAGTGAATACGGTAATAGCAATCAGCCCCAGCATTTT